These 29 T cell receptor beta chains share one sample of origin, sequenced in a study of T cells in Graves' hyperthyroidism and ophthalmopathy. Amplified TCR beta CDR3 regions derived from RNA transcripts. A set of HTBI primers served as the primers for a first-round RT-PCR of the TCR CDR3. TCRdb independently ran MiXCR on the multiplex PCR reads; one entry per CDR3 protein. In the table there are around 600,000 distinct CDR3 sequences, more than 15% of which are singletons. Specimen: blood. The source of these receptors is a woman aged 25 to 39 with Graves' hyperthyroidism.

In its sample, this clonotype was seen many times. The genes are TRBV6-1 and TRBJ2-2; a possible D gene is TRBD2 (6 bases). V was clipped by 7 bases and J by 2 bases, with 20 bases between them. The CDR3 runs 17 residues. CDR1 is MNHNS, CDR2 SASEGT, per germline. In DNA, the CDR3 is TGTGCCAGCACCCGGATGGCGGGGACCGATAACACCGGGGAGCTGTTTTTT. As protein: CASTRMAGTDNTGELFF.

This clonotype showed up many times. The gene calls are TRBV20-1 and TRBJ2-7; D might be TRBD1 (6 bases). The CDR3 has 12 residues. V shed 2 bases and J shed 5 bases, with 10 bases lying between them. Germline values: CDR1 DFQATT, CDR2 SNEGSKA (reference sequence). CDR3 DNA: TGCAGTGCTAGAAGATCAGGGGACGAGCAGTACTTC. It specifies CSARRSGDEQYF.

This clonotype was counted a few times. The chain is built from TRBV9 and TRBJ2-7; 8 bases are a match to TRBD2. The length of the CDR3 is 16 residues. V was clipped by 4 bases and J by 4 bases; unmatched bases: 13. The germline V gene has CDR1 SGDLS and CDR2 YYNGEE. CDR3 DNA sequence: TGTGCCAGCAGCCCTTTCGGGGGGGCCGGGAATTACGAGCAGTACTTC. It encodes CASSPFGGAGNYEQYF.

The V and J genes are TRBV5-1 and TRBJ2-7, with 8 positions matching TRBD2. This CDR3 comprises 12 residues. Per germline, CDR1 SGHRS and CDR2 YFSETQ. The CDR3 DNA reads TGCGCTTATTCGGGACTAGGCTTCGAGCAGTACTTC. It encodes CAYSGLGFEQYF.

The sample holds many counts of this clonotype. CDR3 sequence reads: CATSRDRSGQREQFF. In nucleotides, the CDR3 is TGTGCCACCAGCAGAGATCGCTCGGGACAAAGGGAGCAGTTCTTC. The rearrangement joins TRBV15 to TRBJ2-1, with D perhaps TRBD1 (6 bases). Trimming left V 0 bases short and J 10 bases short, with 16 bases between. Germline V gives CDR1 LNHNV, CDR2 YYDKDF (reference sequence). The CDR3 has 15 amino acids.

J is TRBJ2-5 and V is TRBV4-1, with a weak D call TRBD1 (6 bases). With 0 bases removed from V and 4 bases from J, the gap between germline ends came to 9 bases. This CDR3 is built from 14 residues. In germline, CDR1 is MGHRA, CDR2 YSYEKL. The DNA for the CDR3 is TGCGCCAGCAGCCAAGATCTACAGGGAGAGACCCAGTACTTC. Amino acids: CASSQDLQGETQYF.

CDR3 amino acids: CASSESTGAAGELFF. CDR3 DNA: TGTGCCAGCAGTGAATCGACAGGGGCGGCCGGGGAGCTGTTTTTT. The gene calls are TRBV2 and TRBJ2-2; 8 bases line up with TRBD1. The CDR3 runs 15 residues. J gave up 6 bases and V 2 bases, and 5 bases lay outside the gene matches. Germline V lookup: CDR1 SNHLY, CDR2 FYNNEI.

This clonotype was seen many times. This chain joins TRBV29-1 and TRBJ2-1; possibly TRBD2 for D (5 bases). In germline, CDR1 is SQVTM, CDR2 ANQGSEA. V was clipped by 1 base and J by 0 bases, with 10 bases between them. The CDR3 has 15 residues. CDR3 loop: CSVEGGSFSYNEQFF. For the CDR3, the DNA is TGCAGCGTTGAAGGTGGGAGTTTCTCCTACAATGAGCAGTTCTTC.

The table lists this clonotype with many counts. The CDR3 here is CASSMATGTDTQYF. DNA of the CDR3: TGTGCCAGCAGTATGGCTACCGGAACAGATACGCAGTATTTT. J is TRBJ2-3 and V is TRBV28; D is unclear. Looked up from germline, CDR1 is MDHEN and CDR2 is SYDVKM. The CDR3 spans 14 residues. V was cut by 5 bases and J by 3 bases, with 12 bases left in between.

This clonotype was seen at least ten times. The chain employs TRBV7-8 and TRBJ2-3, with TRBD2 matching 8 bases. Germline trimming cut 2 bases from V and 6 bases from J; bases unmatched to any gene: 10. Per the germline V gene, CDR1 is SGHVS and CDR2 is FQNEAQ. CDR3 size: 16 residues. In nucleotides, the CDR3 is TGTGCCAGCAGCTTAACGTTGCTTAGCGGGACGGATACGCAGTATTTT. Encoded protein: CASSLTLLSGTDTQYF.

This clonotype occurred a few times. The CDR3 reads CSARAGLVFPDTQYF. The CDR3 DNA follows: TGCAGTGCTAGAGCCGGGCTAGTTTTCCCAGATACGCAGTATTTT. The chain recombines TRBV20-1 with TRBJ2-3; unclear D gene. This CDR3 region has 15 residues. Trimming shortened V by 1 base and J by 4 bases, and 15 bases separated the two germline ends. Per germline, CDR1 DFQATT and CDR2 SNEGSKA (reference sequence).

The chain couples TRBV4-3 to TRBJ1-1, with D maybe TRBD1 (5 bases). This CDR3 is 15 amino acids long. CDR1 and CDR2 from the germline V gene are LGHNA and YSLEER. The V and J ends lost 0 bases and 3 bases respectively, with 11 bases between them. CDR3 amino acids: CASSQDRGPDTEAFF. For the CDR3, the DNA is TGCGCCAGCAGCCAAGATAGGGGTCCGGACACTGAAGCTTTCTTT.

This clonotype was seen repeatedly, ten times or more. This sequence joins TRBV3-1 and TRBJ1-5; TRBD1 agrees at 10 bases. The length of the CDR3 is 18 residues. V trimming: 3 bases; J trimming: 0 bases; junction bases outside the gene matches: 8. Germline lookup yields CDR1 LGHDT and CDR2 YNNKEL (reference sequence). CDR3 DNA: TGTGCCAGCAGCCAGACAGGGGGCAGGGGATATAGCAATCAGCCCCAGCATTTT. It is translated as CASSQTGGRGYSNQPQHF.

CDR3 sequence reads: CASPAGLAGGNEQFF. DNA of the CDR3: TGTGCCAGCCCCGCGGGACTAGCGGGGGGCAATGAGCAGTTCTTC. The rearrangement links TRBV27 to TRBJ2-1; 15 nucleotides align to TRBD2. In germline, CDR1 is MNHEY, CDR2 SMNVEV (reference sequence). V shed 8 bases, J shed 6 bases, and the junction held 5 bases outside the gene matches. The CDR3 contains 15 residues.

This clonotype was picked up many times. The CDR3: CASSHGTGLYNEQFF. In DNA form, the CDR3 reads TGCGCCAGCAGCCACGGGACAGGGCTTTACAATGAGCAGTTCTTC. The V and J genes are TRBV5-1 and TRBJ2-1, with TRBD1 matching over 9 bases. Germline values: CDR1 SGHRS, CDR2 YFSETQ. Losses at the gene ends were 4 bases for V and 4 bases for J; bases not matched to a gene: 6. The CDR3 consists of 15 residues.

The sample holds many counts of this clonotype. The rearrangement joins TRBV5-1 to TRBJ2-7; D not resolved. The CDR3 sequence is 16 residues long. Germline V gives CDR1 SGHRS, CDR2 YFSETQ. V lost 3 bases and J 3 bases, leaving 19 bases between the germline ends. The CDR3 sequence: CASSSPEGNGLYEQYF. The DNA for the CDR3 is TGCGCCAGCAGCTCCCCCGAAGGGAACGGCCTCTACGAGCAGTACTTC. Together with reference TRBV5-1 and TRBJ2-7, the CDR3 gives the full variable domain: KAGVTQTPRYLIKTRGQQVTLSCSPISGHRSVSWYQQTPGQGLQFLFEYFSETQRNKGNFPGRFSGRQFSNSRSEMNVSTLELGDSALYLCASSSPEGNGLYEQYFGPGTRLTVT.

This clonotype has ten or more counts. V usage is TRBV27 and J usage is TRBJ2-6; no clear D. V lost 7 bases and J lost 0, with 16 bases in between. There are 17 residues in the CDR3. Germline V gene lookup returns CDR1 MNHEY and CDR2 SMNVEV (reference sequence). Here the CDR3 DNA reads TGTGCCAGCATGGTTAGCCAGTACCGCTCTGGGGCCAACGTCCTGACTTTC. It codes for CASMVSQYRSGANVLTF.

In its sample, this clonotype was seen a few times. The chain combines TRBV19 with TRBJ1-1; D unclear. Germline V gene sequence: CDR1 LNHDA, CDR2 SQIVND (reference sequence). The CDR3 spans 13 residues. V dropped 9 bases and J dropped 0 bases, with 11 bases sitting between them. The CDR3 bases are TGTGCCAGCACGAAGGCGGTGAACACTGAAGCTTTCTTT. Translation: CASTKAVNTEAFF.

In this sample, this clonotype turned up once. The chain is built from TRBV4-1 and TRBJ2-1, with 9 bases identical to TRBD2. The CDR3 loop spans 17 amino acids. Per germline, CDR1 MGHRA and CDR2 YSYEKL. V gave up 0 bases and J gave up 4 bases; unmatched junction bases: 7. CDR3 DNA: TGCGCCAGCAGCCAAGATGTCGCTAGCGGGACTTACAATGAGCAGTTCTTC. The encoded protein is CASSQDVASGTYNEQFF.

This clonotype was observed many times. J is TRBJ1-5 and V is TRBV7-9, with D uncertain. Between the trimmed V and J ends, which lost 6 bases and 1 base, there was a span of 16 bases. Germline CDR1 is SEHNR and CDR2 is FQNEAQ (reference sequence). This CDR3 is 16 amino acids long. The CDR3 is CASSPGGSLSNQPQHF. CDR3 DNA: TGTGCCAGCAGTCCAGGCGGCAGTTTAAGCAATCAGCCCCAGCATTTT.

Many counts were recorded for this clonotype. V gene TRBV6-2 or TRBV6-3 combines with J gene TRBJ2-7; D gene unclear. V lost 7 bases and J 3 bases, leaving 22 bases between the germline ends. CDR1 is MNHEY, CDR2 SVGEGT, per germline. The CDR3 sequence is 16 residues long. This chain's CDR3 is CASIGYRPDGHYEQYF. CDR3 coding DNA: TGTGCCAGCATCGGATACCGGCCCGATGGTCACTACGAGCAGTACTTC.

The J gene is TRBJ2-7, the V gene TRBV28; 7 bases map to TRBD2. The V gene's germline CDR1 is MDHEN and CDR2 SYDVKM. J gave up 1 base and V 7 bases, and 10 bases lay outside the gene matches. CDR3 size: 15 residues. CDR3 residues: CASTKWGGSSYEQYF. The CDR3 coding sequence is TGTGCCAGCACTAAATGGGGGGGGAGTTCCTACGAGCAGTACTTC.

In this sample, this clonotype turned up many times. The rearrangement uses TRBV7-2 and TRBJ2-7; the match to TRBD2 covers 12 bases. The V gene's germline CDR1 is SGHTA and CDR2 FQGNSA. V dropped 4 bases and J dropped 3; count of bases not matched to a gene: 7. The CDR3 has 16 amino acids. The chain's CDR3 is CASSSLAGGGNYEQYF. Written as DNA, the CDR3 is TGTGCCAGCAGCTCCCTAGCGGGAGGGGGGAACTACGAGCAGTACTTC.

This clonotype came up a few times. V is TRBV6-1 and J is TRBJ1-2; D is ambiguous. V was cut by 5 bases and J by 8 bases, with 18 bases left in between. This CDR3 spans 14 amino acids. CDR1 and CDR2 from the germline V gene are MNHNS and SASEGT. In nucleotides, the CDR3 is TGTGCCAGCAGTCACGGACCTGCGGTAATGGGCTACACCTTC. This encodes CASSHGPAVMGYTF.

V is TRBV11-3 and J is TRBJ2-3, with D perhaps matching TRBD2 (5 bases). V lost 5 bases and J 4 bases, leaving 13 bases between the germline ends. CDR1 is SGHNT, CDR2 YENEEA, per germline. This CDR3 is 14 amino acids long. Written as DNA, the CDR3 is TGTGCCAGCAGCCAAAGCGGTGTGGCAGATACGCAGTATTTT. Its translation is CASSQSGVADTQYF. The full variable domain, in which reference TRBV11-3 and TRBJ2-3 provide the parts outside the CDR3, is EAGVVQSPRYKIIEKKQPVAFWCNPISGHNTLYWYLQNLGQGPELLIRYENEEAVDDSQLPKDRFSAERLKGVDSTLKIQPAELGDSAVYLCASSQSGVADTQYFGPGTRLTVL.

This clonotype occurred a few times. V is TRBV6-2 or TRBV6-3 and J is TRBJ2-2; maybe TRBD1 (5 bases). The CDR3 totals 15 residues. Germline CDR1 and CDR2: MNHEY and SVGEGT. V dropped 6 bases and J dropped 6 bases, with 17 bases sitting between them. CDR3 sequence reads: CASSPRLVGAGELFF. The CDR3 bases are TGTGCCAGCAGCCCCCGGCTAGTAGGGGCCGGGGAGCTGTTTTTT.

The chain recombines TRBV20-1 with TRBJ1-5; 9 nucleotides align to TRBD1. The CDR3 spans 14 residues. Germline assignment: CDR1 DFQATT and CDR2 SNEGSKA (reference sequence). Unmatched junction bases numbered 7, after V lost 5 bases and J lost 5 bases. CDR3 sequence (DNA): TGCAGTGCTGCGGGACAGGGAGTCCATCAGCCCCAGCATTTT. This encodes CSAAGQGVHQPQHF.

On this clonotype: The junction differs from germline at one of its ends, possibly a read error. The CDR3 bases are TGTGCCAGCAGTTTCAGTGGGAGCACCTACAATGAGCGGTTCTTC. Translating gives CASSFSGSTYNERFF. The J gene is TRBJ2-1, the V gene TRBV6-5; perhaps TRBD2 as D (5 bases). The length of the CDR3 is 15 residues. Germline V CDR1 and CDR2: MNHEY, SVGAGI.

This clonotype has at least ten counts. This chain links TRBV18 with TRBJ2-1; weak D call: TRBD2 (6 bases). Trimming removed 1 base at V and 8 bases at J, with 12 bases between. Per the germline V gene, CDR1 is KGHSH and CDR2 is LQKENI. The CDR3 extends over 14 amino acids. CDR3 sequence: CASSPLTGDYEQFF. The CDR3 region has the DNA TGTGCCAGCTCACCACTGACGGGAGACTATGAGCAGTTCTTC.